This T cell receptor beta chain was sequenced during a study of human T cells and chemical hapten exposure. Study-wide background: Donors were sensitized with 2% DPC on the upper inner arm. Mostly female patients had alopecia areata, totalis or universalis. Points from the study as a whole: Donors had alopecia, so their immune response may differ from healthy people's.

Time point defined: pre-sensitization, week 0. Stated treatment: therapeutic diphenylcyclopropenone sensitization with weekly scalp DPC. The CDR3 covers 15 residues. J gave up 7 bases and V 2 bases, and 10 bases lay outside the gene matches. One entry per CDR3 protein, called by TCRdb with MiXCR from the RACE reads. The sample yields tens of thousands of distinct CDR3 sequences, roughly 10% seen once. To note about this clonotype: Its cognate antigen is unknown.

This clonotype was sampled from a middle-aged woman with alopecia areata. Some clones in this sample may be carry-over from other donors' samples. Sequencing used whole blood, obtained in connection with sensitization to the hapten diphenylcyclopropenone (DPC). The rearrangement joins TRBV12-3 or TRBV12-4 to TRBJ2-7, with 8 bases matching TRBD1. CDR3 residues: CASSLLQGAKGEQYF. In nucleotides, the CDR3 is TGTGCCAGCAGTTTACTTCAGGGGGCTAAGGGGGAGCAGTACTTC.